Shown below are 19 T cell receptor beta chains from a single sample sequenced in a study of blood T cells in healthy people across ages. A second 7 to 11 cycle PCR used barcoded and J-beta primers. One entry per CDR3 protein, called by TCRdb with MiXCR from the 5' RACE reads. The table shows 800,000 to 900,000 distinct CDR3 sequences, with 55% to 65% occurring only once. Sequencing was performed on blood. The receptors come from a man aged 30 to 45 in good health.

The chain carries TRBV3-1 and TRBJ2-3; no clear D gene. The CDR3 is 14 amino acids. Trimming removed 3 bases from V and 2 bases from J, with 9 bases in between. Germline CDR1 is LGHDT and CDR2 is YNNKEL (reference sequence). CDR3: CASSHVHYTDTQYF. Written as DNA, the CDR3 is TGTGCCAGCAGCCATGTACACTACACAGATACGCAGTATTTT.

The chain links TRBV6-6 to TRBJ2-3; D ambiguous. This CDR3 region has 11 residues. The V end lost 3 bases, the J end lost 5 bases, and 3 bases lay between the germline ends. Germline V CDR1 and CDR2: MNHNY, SVGAGI (reference sequence). The CDR3 sequence is CASSYRDTQYF. CDR3 coding DNA: TGTGCCAGCAGTTATCGAGATACGCAGTATTTT.

Here the CDR3 DNA reads TGTGCCAGCAGCCGAGAGCGGGACAGGCAAGACACTGAAGCTTTCTTT. This gives the protein CASSRERDRQDTEAFF. The chain has TRBV4-2 and TRBJ1-1; 8 bases line up with TRBD1. CDR1 and CDR2 from the germline V gene are LGHNA and YNFKEQ. V lost 4 bases and J lost 3; bases outside the gene matches: 10. The CDR3 totals 16 residues.

The chain uses TRBV6-5 and TRBJ2-5, with D perhaps matching TRBD1 (5 bases). The germline V gene has CDR1 MNHEY and CDR2 SVGAGI. This CDR3 has 15 residues. V was cut by 5 bases and J by 0 bases, with 13 bases left in between. The CDR3: CASSDDRPYQETQYF. CDR3 sequence (DNA): TGTGCCAGCAGTGATGACAGACCGTACCAAGAGACCCAGTACTTC.

This chain connects TRBV2 to TRBJ1-5; D is uncertain. Germline lookup yields CDR1 SNHLY and CDR2 FYNNEI. This CDR3 is built from 15 residues. V lost 1 base and J lost 0, with 7 bases in between. CDR3 region: CASSEVDDSNQPQHF. The CDR3, as DNA: TGTGCCAGCAGTGAAGTAGACGATAGCAATCAGCCCCAGCATTTT.

This clonotype has more than one count but fewer than ten. The rearrangement links TRBV10-3 to TRBJ2-5; TRBD1 agrees at 7 bases. Germline V gene lookup returns CDR1 ENHRY and CDR2 SYGVKD. With 5 bases clipped from V and 3 bases from J, the junction kept 3 bases outside the gene matches. The CDR3 length is 13 residues. The CDR3 here is CAISTGDKETQYF. In nucleotides, the CDR3 is TGTGCCATCAGTACAGGGGATAAAGAGACCCAGTACTTC.

V gene TRBV28 combines with J gene TRBJ1-4, with D possibly matching TRBD1 (5 bases). The V gene's germline CDR1 is MDHEN and CDR2 SYDVKM. There are 15 residues in the CDR3. V was clipped by 2 bases and J by 3 bases, with 10 bases between them. CDR3 nucleotide sequence: TGTGCCAGCAGTTTAATGGCAGGGTCTAATGAAAAACTGTTTTTT. Its protein is CASSLMAGSNEKLFF.

The chain employs TRBV5-1 and TRBJ2-2; 8 nucleotides match TRBD1. V lost 4 bases, J lost 1 base, and 3 bases stayed unmatched. The CDR3 has 15 residues. The V gene's germline CDR1 is SGHRS and CDR2 YFSETQ. The chain's CDR3 is CASSPGGRNTGELFF. As DNA, the CDR3 is TGCGCCAGCAGCCCAGGGGGCCGGAACACCGGGGAGCTGTTTTTT.

This clonotype was observed a few times. The V gene is TRBV4-3, the J gene TRBJ2-1, with D unclear. The CDR3 length is 15 residues. V gave up 1 base and J gave up 1 base, with 8 bases separating them. Germline values: CDR1 LGHNA, CDR2 YSLEER. The CDR3 DNA follows: TGCGCCAGCAGCCAAGGGCCCGATTCCTACAATGAGCAGTTCTTC. As protein: CASSQGPDSYNEQFF.

The V and J genes are TRBV9 and TRBJ2-1, with D possibly TRBD2 on 9 matching bases. Per the germline V gene, CDR1 is SGDLS and CDR2 is YYNGEE. V was shortened by 5 bases and J by 4 bases, with 31 bases between the two germline ends. This CDR3 has 20 amino acids. The CDR3, as DNA: TGTGCCAGCAGACCAGATGGGACAGGTCTAGCGGGGACCTTTTACAATGAGCAGTTCTTC. The encoded protein is CASRPDGTGLAGTFYNEQFF. Variable domain in full (rest from reference TRBV9 and TRBJ2-1): DSGVTQTPKHLITATGQRVTLRCSPRSGDLSVYWYQQSLDQGLQFLIQYYNGEERAKGNILERFSAQQFPDLHSELNLSSLELGDSALYFCASRPDGTGLAGTFYNEQFFGPGTRLTVL.

This clonotype has more than one count but fewer than ten. The chain links TRBV7-3 to TRBJ2-2, with 7 bases aligning to TRBD1. CDR3 length: 15 residues. The germline gives CDR1 SGHTA, CDR2 FQGTGA. Trimming took 4 bases from V and 3 from J; bases not matched to a gene: 5. The CDR3 loop reads CASSSGQPDTGELFF. CDR3 DNA sequence: TGTGCCAGCAGCTCGGGACAGCCGGACACCGGGGAGCTGTTTTTT.

The chain recombines TRBV6-5 with TRBJ2-6; a weak D match, TRBD2 (6 bases). The CDR3 has 15 residues. The germline V and J ends were trimmed by 8 bases and 2 bases, with 13 bases remaining between them. Germline CDR1 reads MNHEY; CDR2 reads SVGAGI. The CDR3 spells CASAGTTAGANVLTF. The CDR3 DNA is TGTGCCAGCGCGGGGACGACGGCTGGGGCCAACGTCCTGACTTTC.

The V gene is TRBV6-1, the J gene TRBJ2-1; possible D gene TRBD2, 6 bases. V lost 5 bases and J lost 7, with 15 bases in between. The length of the CDR3 is 14 residues. Germline V lookup: CDR1 MNHNS, CDR2 SASEGT. The CDR3 nucleotides are TGTGCCAGCAGTCGGGAGTCGGGAAGAAATGAGCAGTTCTTC. Residues: CASSRESGRNEQFF.

In its sample, this clonotype was seen a few times. V gene TRBV27 combines with J gene TRBJ2-3; D unresolved. V was shortened by 4 bases and J by 4 bases, with 9 bases between the two germline ends. CDR1 and CDR2 from the germline V gene are MNHEY and SMNVEV (reference sequence). CDR3 length equals 13 residues. The CDR3 DNA reads as TGTGCCAGCAGTTCTTGGGCCGCAGATACGCAGTATTTT. Encoded protein: CASSSWAADTQYF.

This clonotype was found a few times. The V and J genes are TRBV29-1 and TRBJ1-2, with D tentatively TRBD1 (6 bases). The germline V gene has CDR1 SQVTM and CDR2 ANQGSEA. This CDR3 region has 11 residues. CDR3: CVFREGESYTF. The CDR3 DNA follows: TGCGTATTCCGTGAGGGGGAAAGCTACACCTTC.

The CDR3 sequence: CASSLDVSQGQDTQYF. The CDR3 DNA sequence: TGTGCCAGCAGCTTAGATGTTAGTCAGGGACAAGATACGCAGTATTTT. The V and J genes are TRBV7-2 and TRBJ2-3; possible D gene TRBD1, 6 bases. The CDR3 runs to 16 residues. V was cut by 1 base and J by 5 bases, with 16 bases left in between. Germline assignment: CDR1 SGHTA and CDR2 FQGNSA.

This clonotype was recorded a few times. V is TRBV6-2 or TRBV6-3 and J is TRBJ2-5, with TRBD2 identical over 12 bases. CDR1 and CDR2 (germline): MNHEY, SVGEGT. This CDR3 is 17 amino acids long. V lost 5 bases to trimming and J lost 4 bases; unmatched junction nucleotides: 11. The chain's CDR3 is CASSLSASGGAIETQYF. For the CDR3, the DNA is TGTGCCAGCAGTCTGAGCGCTAGCGGGGGGGCCATAGAGACCCAGTACTTC.

The rearrangement uses TRBV7-6 and TRBJ2-7; D perhaps matches TRBD2 (5 bases). Germline CDR1 is SGHVS and CDR2 is FNYEAQ. This CDR3 region has 14 residues. Trimming removed 8 bases from V and 0 bases from J, with 14 bases in between. CDR3 DNA sequence: TGTGCCAGCTCCCGGGGAGCTAGCTCCTACGAGCAGTACTTC. Translation gives CASSRGASSYEQYF. Variable domain in full (rest from reference TRBV7-6 and TRBJ2-7): GAGVSQSPRYKVTKRGQDVALRCDPISGHVSLYWYRQALGQGPEFLTYFNYEAQQDKSGLPNDRFSAERPEGSISTLTIQRTEQRDSAMYRCASSRGASSYEQYFGPGTRLTVT.

This rearrangement joins TRBV4-3 to TRBJ1-6; D is undetermined. The germline V gene has CDR1 LGHNA and CDR2 YSLEER. The CDR3 has 13 amino acids. V gave up 0 bases and J gave up 8 bases, with 5 bases separating them. Here the CDR3 reads CASSQDRHSPLHF. The CDR3 DNA sequence: TGCGCCAGCAGCCAAGATCGCCATTCACCCCTCCACTTT.